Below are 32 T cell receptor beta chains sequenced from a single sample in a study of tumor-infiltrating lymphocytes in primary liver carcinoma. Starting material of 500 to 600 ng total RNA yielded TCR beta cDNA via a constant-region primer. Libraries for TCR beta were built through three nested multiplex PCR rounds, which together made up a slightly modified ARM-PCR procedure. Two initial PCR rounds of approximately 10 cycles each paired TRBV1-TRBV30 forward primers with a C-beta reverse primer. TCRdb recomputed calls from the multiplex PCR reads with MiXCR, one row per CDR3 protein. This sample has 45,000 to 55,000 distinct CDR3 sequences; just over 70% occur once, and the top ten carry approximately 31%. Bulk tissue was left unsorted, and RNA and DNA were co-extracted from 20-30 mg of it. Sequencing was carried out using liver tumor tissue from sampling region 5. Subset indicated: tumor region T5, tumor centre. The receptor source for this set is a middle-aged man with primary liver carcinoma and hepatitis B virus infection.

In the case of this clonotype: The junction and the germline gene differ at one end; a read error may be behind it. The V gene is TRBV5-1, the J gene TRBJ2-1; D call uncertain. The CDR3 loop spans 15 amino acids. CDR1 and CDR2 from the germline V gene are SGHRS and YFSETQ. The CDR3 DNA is TGCGCCAGCAGCTTGGGTAGAGGCGGTAGCAATGAACAGTTCTTC. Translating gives CASSLGRGGSNEQFF.

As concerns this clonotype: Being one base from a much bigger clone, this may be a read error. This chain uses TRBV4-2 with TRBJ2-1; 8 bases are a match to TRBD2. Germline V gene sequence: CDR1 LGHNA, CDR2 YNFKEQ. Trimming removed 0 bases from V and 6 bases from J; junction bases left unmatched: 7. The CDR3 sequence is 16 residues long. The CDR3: CASSQEGLAGCNEQFF. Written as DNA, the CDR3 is TGTGCCAGCAGCCAAGAGGGGCTAGCGGGCTGCAATGAGCAGTTCTTC.

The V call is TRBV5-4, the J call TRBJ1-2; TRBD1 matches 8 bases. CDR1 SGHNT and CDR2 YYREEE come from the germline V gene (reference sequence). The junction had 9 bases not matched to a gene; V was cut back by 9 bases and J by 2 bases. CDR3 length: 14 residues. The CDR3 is CANNSGQGNYGYTF. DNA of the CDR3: TGTGCCAACAACTCTGGACAGGGAAACTATGGCTACACCTTC.

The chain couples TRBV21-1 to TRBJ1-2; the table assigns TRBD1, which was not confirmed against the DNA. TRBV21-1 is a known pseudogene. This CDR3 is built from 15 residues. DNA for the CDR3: TGTACCAGCAACTACCCCACAGGGGGGGTCTATGGCTACACCTTC. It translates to CTSNYPTGGVYGYTF.

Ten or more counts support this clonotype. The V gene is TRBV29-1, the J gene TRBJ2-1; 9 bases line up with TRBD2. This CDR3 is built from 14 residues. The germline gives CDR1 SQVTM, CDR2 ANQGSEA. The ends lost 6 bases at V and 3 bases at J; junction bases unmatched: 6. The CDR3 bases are TGCAGCGTCCCTAGCGGGGTGGTCTACAATGAGCAGTTCTTC. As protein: CSVPSGVVYNEQFF.

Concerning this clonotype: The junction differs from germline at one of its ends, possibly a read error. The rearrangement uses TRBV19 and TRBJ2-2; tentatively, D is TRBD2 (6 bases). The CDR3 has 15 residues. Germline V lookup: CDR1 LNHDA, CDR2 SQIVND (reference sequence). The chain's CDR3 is CASSTEGLNTRELFF. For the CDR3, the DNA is TGTGCCAGTAGTACCGAGGGACTTAACACCCGGGAGCTGTTTTTT.

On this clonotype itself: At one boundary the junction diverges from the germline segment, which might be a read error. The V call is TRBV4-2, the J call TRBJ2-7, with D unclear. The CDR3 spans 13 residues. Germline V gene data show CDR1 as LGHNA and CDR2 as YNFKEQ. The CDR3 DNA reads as TGTGCCAGCAGCCATCTTCTGGCCTTCGAGCAGTATTTC. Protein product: CASSHLLAFEQYF.

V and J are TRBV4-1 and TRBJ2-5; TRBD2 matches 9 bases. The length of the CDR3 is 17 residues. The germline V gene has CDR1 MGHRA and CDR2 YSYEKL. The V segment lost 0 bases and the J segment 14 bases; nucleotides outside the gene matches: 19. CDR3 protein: CASSQDLGSGGQETRYF. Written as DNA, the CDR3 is TGCGCCAGCAGCCAAGATCTGGGTAGCGGGGGACAAGAGACCCGCTACTTC.

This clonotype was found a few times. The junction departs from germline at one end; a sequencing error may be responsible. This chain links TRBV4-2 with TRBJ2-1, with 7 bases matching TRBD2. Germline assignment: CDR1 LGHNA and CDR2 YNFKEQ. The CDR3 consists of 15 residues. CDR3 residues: CASSQGRGVYNGQFF. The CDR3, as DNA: TGTGCCAGCAGCCAAGGACGGGGGGTATACAATGGGCAGTTCTTC.

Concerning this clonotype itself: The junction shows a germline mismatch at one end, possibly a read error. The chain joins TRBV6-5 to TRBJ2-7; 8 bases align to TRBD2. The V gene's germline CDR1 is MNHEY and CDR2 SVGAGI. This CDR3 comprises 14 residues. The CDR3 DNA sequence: TGTGCCGGCAGTCCCCACGGGGGGGATAACAAGCAGTACTTC. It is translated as CAGSPHGGDNKQYF.

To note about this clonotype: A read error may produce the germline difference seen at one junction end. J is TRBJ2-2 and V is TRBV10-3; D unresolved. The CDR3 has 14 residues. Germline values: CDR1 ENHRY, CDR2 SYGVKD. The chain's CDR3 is CAIRFVGNTGELFF. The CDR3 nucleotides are TGTGCCATCAGGTTTGTAGGGAACACTGGGGAGCTGTTTTTT.

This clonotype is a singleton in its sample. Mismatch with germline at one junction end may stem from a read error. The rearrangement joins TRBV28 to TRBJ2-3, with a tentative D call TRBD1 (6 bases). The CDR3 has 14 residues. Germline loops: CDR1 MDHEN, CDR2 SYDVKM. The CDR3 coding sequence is TGTGCCAGCTTTACAGGGAGATACTTGGATACGCAATATTTT. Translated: CASFTGRYLDTQYF.

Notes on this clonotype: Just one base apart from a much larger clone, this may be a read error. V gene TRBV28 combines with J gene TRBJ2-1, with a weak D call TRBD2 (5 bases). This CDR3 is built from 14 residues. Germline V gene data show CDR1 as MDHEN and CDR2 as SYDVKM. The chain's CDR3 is CASSYSGNYDEQFF. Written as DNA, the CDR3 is TGTGCCAGCAGTTACTCCGGGAACTACGATGAGCAGTTCTTC. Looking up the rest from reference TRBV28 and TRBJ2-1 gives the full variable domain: DVKVTQSSRYLVKRTGEKVFLECVQDMDHENMFWYRQDPGLGLRLIYFSYDVKMKEKGDIPEGYSVSREKKERFSLILESASTNQTSMYLCASSYSGNYDEQFFGPGTRLTVL.

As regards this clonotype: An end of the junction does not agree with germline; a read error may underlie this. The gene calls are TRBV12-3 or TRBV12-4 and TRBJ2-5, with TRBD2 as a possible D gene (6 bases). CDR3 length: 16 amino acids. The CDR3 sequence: CAGSFRLEGYQETQYF. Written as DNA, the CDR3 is TGTGCCGGCAGTTTTCGACTAGAGGGATACCAAGAGACCCAGTACTTC.

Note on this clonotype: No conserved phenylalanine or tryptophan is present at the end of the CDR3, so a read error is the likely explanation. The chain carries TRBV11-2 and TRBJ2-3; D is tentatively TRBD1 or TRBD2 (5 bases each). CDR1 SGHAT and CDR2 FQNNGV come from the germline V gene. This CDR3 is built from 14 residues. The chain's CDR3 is CDSSSRDSTDTQYY. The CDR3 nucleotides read TGTGACAGCAGCTCTCGGGACAGCACAGATACGCAGTATTAT.

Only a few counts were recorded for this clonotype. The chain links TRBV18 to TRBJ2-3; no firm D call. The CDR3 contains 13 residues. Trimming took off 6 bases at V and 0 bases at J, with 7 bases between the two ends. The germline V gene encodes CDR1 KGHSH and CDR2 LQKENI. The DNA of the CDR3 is TGTGCCAGCTCGAAGGTCAGCACAGATACGCAGTATTTT. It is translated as CASSKVSTDTQYF.

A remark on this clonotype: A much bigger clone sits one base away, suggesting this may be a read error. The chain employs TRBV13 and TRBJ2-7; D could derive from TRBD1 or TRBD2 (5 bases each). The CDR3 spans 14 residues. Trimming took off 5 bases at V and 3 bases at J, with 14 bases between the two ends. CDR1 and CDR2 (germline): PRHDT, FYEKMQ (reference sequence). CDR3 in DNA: TGTGCCAGCAGCATTTCCGGGACGGTCTACGAGCAGTACTTC. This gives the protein CASSISGTVYEQYF.

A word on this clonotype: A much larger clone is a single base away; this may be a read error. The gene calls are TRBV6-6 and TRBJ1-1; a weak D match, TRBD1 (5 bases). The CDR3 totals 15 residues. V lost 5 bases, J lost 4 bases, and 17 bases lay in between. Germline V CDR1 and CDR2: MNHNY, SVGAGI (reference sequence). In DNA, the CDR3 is TGTGCCAGCAGTGGTTACAGGAGGCTCGGCACTGAAGCTTTCTTT. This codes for CASSGYRRLGTEAFF.

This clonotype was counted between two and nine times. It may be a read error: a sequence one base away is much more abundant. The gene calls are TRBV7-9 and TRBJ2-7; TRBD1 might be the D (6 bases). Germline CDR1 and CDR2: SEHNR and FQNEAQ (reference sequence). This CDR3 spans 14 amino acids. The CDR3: CANSKSQGGYEQYF. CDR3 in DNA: TGTGCCAACAGCAAATCACAGGGTGGCTACGAGCAGTACTTC. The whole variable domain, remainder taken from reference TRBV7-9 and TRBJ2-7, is DTGVSQNPRHKITKRGQNVTFRCDPISEHNRLYWYRQTLGQGPEFLTYFQNEAQLEKSRLLSDRFSAERPKGSFSTLEIQRTEQGDSAMYLCANSKSQGGYEQYFGPGTRLTVT.

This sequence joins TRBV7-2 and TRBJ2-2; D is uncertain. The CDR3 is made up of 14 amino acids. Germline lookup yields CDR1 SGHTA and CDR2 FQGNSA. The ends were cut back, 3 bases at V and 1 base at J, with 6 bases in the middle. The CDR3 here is CASSLTVNTGELFF. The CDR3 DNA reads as TGTGCCAGCAGCTTGACGGTGAACACCGGGGAGCTGTTTTTT. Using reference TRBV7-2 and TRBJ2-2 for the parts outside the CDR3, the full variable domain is GAGVSQSPSNKVTEKGKDVELRCDPISGHTALYWYRQSLGQGLEFLIYFQGNSAPDKSGLPSDRFSAERTGGSVSTLTIQRTQQEDSAVYLCASSLTVNTGELFFGEGSRLTVL.

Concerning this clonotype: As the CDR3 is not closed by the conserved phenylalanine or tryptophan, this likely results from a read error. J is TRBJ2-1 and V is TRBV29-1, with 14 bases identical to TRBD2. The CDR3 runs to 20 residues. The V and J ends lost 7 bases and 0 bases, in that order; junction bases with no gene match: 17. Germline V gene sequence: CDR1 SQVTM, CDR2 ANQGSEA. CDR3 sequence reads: CSGLSLATSGRVSSYNEQFL. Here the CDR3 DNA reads TGCAGCGGACTATCTCTTGCGACTAGCGGGAGGGTTAGCTCCTACAATGAGCAGTTCCTC.

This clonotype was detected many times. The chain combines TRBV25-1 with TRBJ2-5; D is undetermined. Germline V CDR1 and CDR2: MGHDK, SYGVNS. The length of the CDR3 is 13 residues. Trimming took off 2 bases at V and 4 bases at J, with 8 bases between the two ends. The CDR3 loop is CASSEGRRETQYF. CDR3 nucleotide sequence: TGTGCCAGCAGTGAAGGAAGGCGAGAGACCCAGTACTTC.

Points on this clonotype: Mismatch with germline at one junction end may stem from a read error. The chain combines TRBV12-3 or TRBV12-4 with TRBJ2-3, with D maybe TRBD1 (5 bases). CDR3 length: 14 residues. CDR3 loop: CASSFTQGADTQYF. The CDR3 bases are TGCGCCAGCAGTTTCACCCAGGGCGCAGATACGCAGTATTTT.

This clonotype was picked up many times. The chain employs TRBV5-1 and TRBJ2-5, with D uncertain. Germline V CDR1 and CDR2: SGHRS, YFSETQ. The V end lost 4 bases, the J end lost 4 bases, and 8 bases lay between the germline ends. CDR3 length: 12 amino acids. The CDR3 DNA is TGCGCCAGCAGCCTCACGGGAGAGACCCAGTACTTC. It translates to CASSLTGETQYF.

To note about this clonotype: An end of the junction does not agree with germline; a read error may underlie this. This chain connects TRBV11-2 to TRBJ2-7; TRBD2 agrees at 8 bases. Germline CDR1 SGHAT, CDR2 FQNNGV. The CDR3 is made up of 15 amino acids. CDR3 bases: TGTCCCAGTAGCCAATTTTCGGGAGGGGGCTACGAGCAGTACTTC. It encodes CPSSQFSGGGYEQYF.

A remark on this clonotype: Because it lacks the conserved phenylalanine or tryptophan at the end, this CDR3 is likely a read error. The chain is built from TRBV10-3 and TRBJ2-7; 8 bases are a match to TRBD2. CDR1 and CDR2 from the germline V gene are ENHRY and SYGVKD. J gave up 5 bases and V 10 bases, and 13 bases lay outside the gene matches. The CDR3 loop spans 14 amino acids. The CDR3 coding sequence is TGTGCCACGTCGACTAGCGTGGGCCAGGACGAGCAGTACTTA. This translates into CATSTSVGQDEQYL.

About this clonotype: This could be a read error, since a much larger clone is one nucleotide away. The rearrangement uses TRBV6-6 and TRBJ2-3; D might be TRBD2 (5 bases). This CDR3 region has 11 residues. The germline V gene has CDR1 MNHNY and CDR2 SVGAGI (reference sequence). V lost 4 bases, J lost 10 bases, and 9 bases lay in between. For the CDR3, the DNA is TGTGCCAGCAGTTCAAAGGAGGCGCAGTATTTT. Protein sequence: CASSSKEAQYF.

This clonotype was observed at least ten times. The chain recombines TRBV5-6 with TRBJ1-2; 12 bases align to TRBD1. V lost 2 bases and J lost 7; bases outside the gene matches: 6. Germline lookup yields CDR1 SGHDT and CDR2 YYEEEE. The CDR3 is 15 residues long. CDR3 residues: CASSLSGTGGFGYTF. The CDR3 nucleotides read TGTGCCAGCAGCTTATCCGGGACAGGGGGCTTTGGCTACACCTTC.

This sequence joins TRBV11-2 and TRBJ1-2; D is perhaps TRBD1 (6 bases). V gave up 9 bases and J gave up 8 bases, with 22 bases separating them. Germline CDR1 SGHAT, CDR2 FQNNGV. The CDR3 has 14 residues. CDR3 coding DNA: TGTGCCAGTAGAGAGAGGGACACCACCTGCGGCTACACCTTC. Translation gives CASRERDTTCGYTF. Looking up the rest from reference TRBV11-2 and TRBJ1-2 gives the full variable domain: EAGVAQSPRYKIIEKRQSVAFWCNPISGHATLYWYQQILGQGPKLLIQFQNNGVVDDSQLPKDRFSAERLKGVDSTLKIQPAKLEDSAVYLCASRERDTTCGYTFGSGTRLTVV.

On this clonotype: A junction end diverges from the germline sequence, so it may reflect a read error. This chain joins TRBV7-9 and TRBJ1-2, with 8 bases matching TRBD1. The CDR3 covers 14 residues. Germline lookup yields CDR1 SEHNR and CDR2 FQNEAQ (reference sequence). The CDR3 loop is CASSLEAGGFGHTF. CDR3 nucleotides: TGTGCCAGCAGCTTAGAGGCAGGGGGCTTTGGCCACACCTTC.

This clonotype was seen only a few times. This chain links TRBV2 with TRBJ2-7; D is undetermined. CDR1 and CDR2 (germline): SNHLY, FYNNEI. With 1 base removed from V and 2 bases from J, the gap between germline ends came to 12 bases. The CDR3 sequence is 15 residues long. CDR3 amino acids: CASSEGTPNTYEQYF. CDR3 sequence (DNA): TGTGCCAGCAGTGAAGGGACCCCCAACACCTACGAGCAGTACTTC.

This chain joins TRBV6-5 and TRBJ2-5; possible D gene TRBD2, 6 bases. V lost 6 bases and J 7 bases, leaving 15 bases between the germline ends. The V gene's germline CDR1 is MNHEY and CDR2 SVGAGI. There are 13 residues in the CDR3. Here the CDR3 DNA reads TGTGCCAGCAGCGCGGGAAGGCGGGGGACCCAGTACTTC. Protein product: CASSAGRRGTQYF.